The 11 T cell receptor beta chains listed next were all sequenced from one sample in a study of identical twins. From the 5' RACE reads, TCRdb called clonotypes with MiXCR, one entry per CDR3 protein. The sample includes around 1.7 million distinct CDR3 sequences, about 30% of them seen just once. Sequencing was carried out using cord blood. Every receptor here comes from a newborn girl in good health.

This clonotype was counted a single time. The chain links TRBV29-1 to TRBJ2-5; 11 bases agree with TRBD2. This CDR3 region has 14 residues. J gave up 11 bases and V 6 bases, and 14 bases lay outside the gene matches. CDR1 is SQVTM, CDR2 ANQGSEA, per germline. The CDR3 DNA reads TGCAGCGTGGTACGACTAGCGGGAATATATGAGCAGTACTTC. This codes for CSVVRLAGIYEQYF.

CDR3 nucleotides: TGTGCCAGCAGTTGCTCGACAGGCTACTATGGCTACACCTTC. Translation: CASSCSTGYYGYTF. The chain recombines TRBV6-6 with TRBJ1-2, with D tentatively TRBD1 (6 bases). V lost 4 bases and J 3 bases, leaving 12 bases between the germline ends. This CDR3 has 14 amino acids. The germline gives CDR1 MNHNY, CDR2 SVGAGI (reference sequence).

V and J are TRBV2 and TRBJ2-5, with 8 bases aligning to TRBD2. Losses at the gene ends were 3 bases for V and 4 bases for J; bases not matched to a gene: 13. This CDR3 is 17 amino acids long. Germline-derived CDR1 and CDR2 are SNHLY and FYNNEI. The CDR3 here is CASSDGSIAGLVETQYF. In nucleotides, the CDR3 is TGTGCCAGCAGTGATGGTAGTATAGCGGGGTTGGTAGAGACCCAGTACTTC.

This clonotype occurred a few times. This chain uses TRBV4-2 with TRBJ2-5; no definite D call. Germline values: CDR1 LGHNA, CDR2 YNFKEQ. V lost 1 base and J 7 bases, leaving 13 bases between the germline ends. The CDR3 length is 14 residues. This CDR3 reads CASSQARADGTQYF. For the CDR3, the DNA is TGTGCCAGCAGCCAAGCCCGGGCGGATGGGACCCAGTACTTC.

This clonotype has more than one count but fewer than ten. The chain combines TRBV11-1 with TRBJ2-7; 7 nucleotides match TRBD2. The length of the CDR3 is 15 residues. Germline V gene sequence: CDR1 SGHAT, CDR2 FQDESV (reference sequence). With 3 bases clipped from V and 3 bases from J, the junction kept 8 bases outside the gene matches. CDR3 amino acids: CASSFRGRANYEQYF. CDR3 DNA: TGTGCCAGCAGCTTTCGAGGGAGGGCGAACTACGAGCAGTACTTC.

This clonotype was picked up many times. The V call is TRBV20-1, the J call TRBJ2-3; D unclear. V was trimmed by 6 bases and J by 1 base, leaving 17 bases between them. CDR1 DFQATT and CDR2 SNEGSKA come from the germline V gene (reference sequence). The CDR3 totals 15 residues. The CDR3 loop is CSAPKLSTGTDTQYF. The CDR3 DNA follows: TGCAGTGCCCCTAAGCTCTCGACTGGCACAGATACGCAGTATTTT.

This clonotype was counted only a few times. The rearrangement joins TRBV4-1 to TRBJ2-1; maybe TRBD2 (6 bases). CDR1 is MGHRA and CDR2 is YSYEKL in the germline V gene. The CDR3 consists of 14 residues. V lost 4 bases and J 7 bases, leaving 14 bases between the germline ends. This CDR3 reads CASSPGLLWNEQFF. CDR3 nucleotides: TGCGCCAGCAGCCCGGGACTGCTGTGGAATGAGCAGTTCTTC.

This clonotype has more than one count but fewer than ten. The V gene is TRBV6-6, the J gene TRBJ1-5; TRBD1 matches 9 bases. CDR1 and CDR2 from the germline V gene are MNHNY and SVGAGI (reference sequence). The CDR3 has 15 amino acids. The ends lost 7 bases at V and 0 bases at J; junction bases unmatched: 4. The CDR3 nucleotides are TGTGCCAGCAAGGGACAGGGAGGTAGCAATCAGCCCCAGCATTTT. As protein: CASKGQGGSNQPQHF.

The table lists this clonotype with a few counts. Here the CDR3 reads CAWRGQDHQPQHF. CDR3 DNA: TGTGCCTGGAGGGGACAGGATCATCAGCCCCAGCATTTT. The chain combines TRBV30 with TRBJ1-5; TRBD1 matches at 8 bases. The CDR3 is 13 residues long. Germline V gives CDR1 GTSNPN, CDR2 SVGIG (reference sequence). V dropped 3 bases and J dropped 5; count of bases not matched to a gene: 3.

In the case of this clonotype: The junction departs from the called germline gene at one end, perhaps through a read error. The chain carries TRBV10-3 and TRBJ1-4; 9 positions match TRBD1. This CDR3 is built from 17 residues. Per the germline V gene, CDR1 is ENHRY and CDR2 is SYGVKD. CDR3 amino acids: CAISETMPGQGGEKPFF. The CDR3 nucleotides are TGTGCCATCAGTGAGACCATGCCGGGACAGGGAGGTGAAAAACCGTTTTTT.

This clonotype was seen a few times. The rearrangement uses TRBV18 and TRBJ2-7; 12 positions agree with TRBD2. The CDR3 runs to 16 residues. Germline loops: CDR1 KGHSH, CDR2 LQKENI. The V and J ends lost 4 bases and 1 base, in that order; junction bases with no gene match: 5. The CDR3 loop reads CASSRLTSGRSYEQYF. CDR3 coding DNA: TGTGCCAGCTCACGACTTACTAGCGGGAGGTCCTACGAGCAGTACTTC.